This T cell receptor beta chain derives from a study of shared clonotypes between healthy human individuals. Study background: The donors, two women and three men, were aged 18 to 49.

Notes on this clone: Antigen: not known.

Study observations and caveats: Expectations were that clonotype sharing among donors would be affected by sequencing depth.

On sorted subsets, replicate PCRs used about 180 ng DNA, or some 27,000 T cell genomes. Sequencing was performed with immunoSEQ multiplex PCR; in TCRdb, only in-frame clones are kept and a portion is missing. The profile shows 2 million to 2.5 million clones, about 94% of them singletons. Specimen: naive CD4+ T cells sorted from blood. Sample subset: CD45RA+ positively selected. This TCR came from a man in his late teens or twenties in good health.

The CDR3 here is CASSHPSTDTQYF. The DNA for the CDR3 is TGTGCCAGCAGTCATCCCAGCACAGATACGCAGTATTTT. The chain couples TRBV6-1 to TRBJ2-3; unclear D gene. The germline gives CDR1 MNHNS, CDR2 SASEGT. The CDR3 runs to 13 residues. V was trimmed by 5 bases and J by 0 bases, leaving 6 bases between them.